The present T cell receptor beta chain was sequenced within a study of blood T cell repertoires in COVID-19. Whole-study context: Spain, Italy and the United States supplied samples that represented acute and convalescent COVID-19. T cells, B-cell-depleted T cells, or PBMCs provided the cDNA or gDNA that served as material.

Judged by abundance, this clone is medium-sized. The V gene lost 3 bases and the J gene lost 2 bases, with 8 bases spanning the gap. The CDR3 is 13 amino acids. Germline CDR1 is SGHAT and CDR2 is FQNNGV. Authors' data handling: Amplification of reference gene primers was used by the study to estimate nucleated cell counts. TCRdb's table, derived via immunoSEQ multiplex PCR, lists solely in-frame clones and lacks some. V, J and clone size derive from that table, while D and trimming were established from the DNA sequence. The data contain about 58,000 clones, 78% of them singletons. The TCR comes from a human donor in a cohort sampled during active COVID-19. J is TRBJ2-7 and V is TRBV11-2; D is undetermined. The sequenced material came from peripheral blood. The CDR3 here is CASSLPVAYEQYF. CDR3 in DNA: TGTGCCAGCAGCTTGCCAGTTGCCTACGAGCAGTACTTC.